These 28 T cell receptor beta chains were all obtained from the same sample, sequenced in a study of glioma-infiltrating T cells. Amplification of TCR alpha and beta CDR3 regions from RNA used iRepertoire nested multiplex PCR. In TCRdb, the multiplex PCR reads were re-called with MiXCR into one record per CDR3 protein. The sample lists roughly 350,000 distinct CDR3 sequences, more than 35% occurring once. Sequencing was carried out using glioma tissue, nonneoplastic brain tissue, or PBMCs (not recorded which). Every receptor here comes from a human donor with low-grade glioma or glioblastoma, undergoing nonglioma brain surgery, or in good health (not recorded which).

Details on this clonotype: A much more abundant neighbour one base away suggests this may be a read error. The chain links TRBV7-6 to TRBJ2-7, with D perhaps TRBD1 or TRBD2 (6 bases each). Germline loops: CDR1 SGHVS, CDR2 FNYEAQ. This CDR3 has 16 residues. CDR3 protein: CTSSLGGSSGIYEQYF. The CDR3, as DNA: TGTACCAGCAGCTTAGGGGGGAGTAGCGGAATCTACGAGCAGTACTTC.

This clonotype has ten or more counts. This chain connects TRBV27 to TRBJ1-1; TRBD1 agrees at 10 bases. Germline CDR1 reads MNHEY; CDR2 reads SMNVEV (reference sequence). CDR3 length: 16 residues. Trimming removed 0 bases from V and 5 bases from J; junction bases left unmatched: 6. The chain's CDR3 is CASSLSRTGGRTEAFF. CDR3 bases: TGTGCCAGCAGTTTATCCCGGACAGGGGGAAGGACTGAAGCTTTCTTT.

The chain couples TRBV7-8 to TRBJ2-7, with D unresolved. The CDR3 has 12 residues. The germline CDR1 and CDR2 sequences are SGHVS and FQNEAQ. With 1 base removed from V and 6 bases from J, the gap between germline ends came to 7 bases. This CDR3 reads CASSLVDTEQYF. Written as DNA, the CDR3 is TGTGCCAGCAGCTTAGTCGACACCGAGCAGTACTTC.

The V gene is TRBV20-1, the J gene TRBJ2-7; D ambiguous. The CDR3 extends over 14 amino acids. The V gene's germline CDR1 is DFQATT and CDR2 SNEGSKA (reference sequence). Trimming removed 6 bases from V and 7 bases from J, with 22 bases in between. CDR3 in DNA: TGCAGTGCCCGCAGAGCTGGACCCGACGGGGAGCAGTACTTC. This gives the protein CSARRAGPDGEQYF.

The V call is TRBV6-1, the J call TRBJ1-2, with 7 bases lining up with TRBD1. The length of the CDR3 is 12 residues. Germline V CDR1 and CDR2: MNHNS, SASEGT. With V trimmed by 10 bases and J by 2 bases, 4 bases remained unmatched. CDR3 DNA sequence: TGTGCCATCAGACAGGGAAACTATGGCTACACCTTC. The encoded protein is CAIRQGNYGYTF.

This clonotype was observed at least ten times. The gene calls are TRBV7-6 and TRBJ1-1; D gene ambiguous. The V end was cut by 10 bases, the J end by 6 bases, with 18 bases between. This CDR3 has 13 residues. The germline V gene has CDR1 SGHVS and CDR2 FNYEAQ. The DNA for the CDR3 is TGTGCCACCCGCCCGGAGATGGGCGCTGAAGCTTTCTTT. Encoded protein: CATRPEMGAEAFF.

For this clonotype: This may be a read error, as it is one base from a much larger clone. The CDR3 nucleotides are TGTGCCAGCAGTTACCGACCCTACGGGGAGATGTTTTTT. Protein sequence: CASSYRPYGEMFF. V usage is TRBV6-9 and J usage is TRBJ2-2, with D possibly matching TRBD2 (5 bases). This CDR3 is built from 13 residues. Germline V gene lookup returns CDR1 MNHGY and CDR2 SVAAGI.

This clonotype was counted a few times. The chain links TRBV28 to TRBJ2-7; 7 positions agree with TRBD2. The V gene end was trimmed by 6 bases and the J gene end by 2 bases; junction bases not matched to a gene: 10. Germline V lookup: CDR1 MDHEN, CDR2 SYDVKM. The CDR3 has 15 amino acids. The CDR3 region has the DNA TGTGCCAGCAGCCCCCGCGGCGGGGGAACCTACGAGCAGTACTTC. Protein: CASSPRGGGTYEQYF.

This chain connects TRBV2 to TRBJ2-1; the match to TRBD2 covers 7 bases. Germline assignment: CDR1 SNHLY and CDR2 FYNNEI. After removal of 5 bases from V and 3 bases from J, the junction contained 7 bases not matched to a gene. The CDR3 is 15 amino acids. The DNA for the CDR3 is TGTGCCAGCAGTTCTAGCGGAAGTATCTACAATGAGCAGTTCTTC. Protein: CASSSSGSIYNEQFF. Using reference TRBV2 and TRBJ2-1 for the parts outside the CDR3, the full variable domain is EPEVTQTPSHQVTQMGQEVILRCVPISNHLYFYWYRQILGQKVEFLVSFYNNEISEKSEIFDDQFSVERPDGSNFTLKIRSTKLEDSAMYFCASSSSGSIYNEQFFGPGTRLTVL.

In its sample, this clonotype was seen a few times. The rearrangement uses TRBV20-1 and TRBJ2-5; 11 nucleotides line up with TRBD2. Looked up from germline, CDR1 is DFQATT and CDR2 is SNEGSKA (reference sequence). V lost 0 bases, J lost 8 bases, and 14 bases stayed unmatched. The length of the CDR3 is 17 residues. The CDR3 DNA is TGCAGTGCTAGAGACAGACTGGGACTAGCGGTACCCGGAACCCAGTACTTC. Translation gives CSARDRLGLAVPGTQYF.

In this sample, this clonotype turned up a few times. The chain recombines TRBV4-2 with TRBJ2-3, with 8 bases identical to TRBD2. Trimming cost V 1 base and J 3 bases; bases outside gene matches: 6. The CDR3 extends over 16 amino acids. Germline assignment: CDR1 LGHNA and CDR2 YNFKEQ. CDR3 sequence (DNA): TGTGCCAGCAGCCAAGTAGCGGGAAAGGAAACAGATACGCAGTATTTT. Translated, it gives CASSQVAGKETDTQYF.

This chain uses TRBV4-2 with TRBJ2-7; maybe TRBD2 (5 bases). Trimming left V 1 base short and J 4 bases short, with 20 bases between. CDR1 and CDR2 from the germline V gene are LGHNA and YNFKEQ. The CDR3 is 17 amino acids. The CDR3 loop reads CASSQVDPDGMGYEQYF. The CDR3, as DNA: TGTGCCAGCAGCCAAGTAGACCCGGACGGGATGGGATACGAGCAGTACTTC.

The V and J genes are TRBV20-1 and TRBJ2-7, with 13 bases matching TRBD2. Per germline, CDR1 DFQATT and CDR2 SNEGSKA (reference sequence). The CDR3 covers 17 residues. The V segment lost 5 bases and the J segment 3 bases; nucleotides outside the gene matches: 13. Here the CDR3 reads CSAPDPGLAGRGYEQYF. CDR3 coding DNA: TGCAGTGCTCCCGACCCGGGACTAGCGGGGAGGGGCTACGAGCAGTACTTC.

This clonotype has just a few counts. The chain employs TRBV12-3 or TRBV12-4 and TRBJ1-2; TRBD1 aligns across 7 bases. This CDR3 has 14 amino acids. Trimming took 3 bases from V and 8 from J; bases not matched to a gene: 9. The chain's CDR3 is CASSLEGTVRGYTF. The CDR3 bases are TGTGCCAGCAGTTTGGAGGGGACAGTCCGAGGCTACACCTTC.

A remark on this clonotype: This may be a read error: a much more frequent sequence differs by one nucleotide. V gene TRBV20-1 combines with J gene TRBJ2-7, with 10 bases matching TRBD2. The CDR3 is 15 residues long. Germline CDR1 and CDR2: DFQATT and SNEGSKA (reference sequence). Trimming removed 8 bases from V and 1 base from J; junction bases left unmatched: 11. The CDR3 DNA sequence: TGCAGTTCACCAAAAGGACTAGCGGATTCCTACGAGCAGTACTTC. It codes for CSSPKGLADSYEQYF.

As for this clonotype: One junction end does not reproduce the germline sequence, and a read error may be involved. The rearrangement links TRBV6-1 to TRBJ1-3; D uncertain. The germline CDR1 and CDR2 sequences are MNHNS and SASEGT. CDR3 length: 16 residues. DNA for the CDR3: TGTGCCATCAGTGAAGCGACCGTGGCGTCTGGAAACACCATATATTTT. Protein sequence: CAISEATVASGNTIYF.

With regard to this clonotype: At one end, the junction sequence differs from germline, possibly due to a read error. The chain recombines TRBV3-1 with TRBJ2-3; 8 nucleotides agree with TRBD2. This CDR3 comprises 15 residues. Germline lookup yields CDR1 LGHDT and CDR2 YNNKEL (reference sequence). CDR3 DNA sequence: TGTGCTAGCAGCAGTTCACGGGAGGGCCGGAATACGCAGTATTTT. Residues: CASSSSREGRNTQYF.

This clonotype was seen repeatedly, ten times or more. The V and J genes are TRBV6-1 and TRBJ2-7; possibly TRBD2 for D (6 bases). The germline gives CDR1 MNHNS, CDR2 SASEGT. V shed 5 bases and J shed 3 bases, with 14 bases lying between them. The CDR3 is made up of 14 amino acids. CDR3 bases: TGTGCCAGCAGTTCCGGGACTGCGAGCTACGAGCAGTACTTC. This gives the protein CASSSGTASYEQYF.

The chain joins TRBV7-6 to TRBJ1-3; D remains ambiguous. CDR3 size: 15 residues. V was pared by 3 bases and J by 0 bases, with 9 bases between. Germline CDR1 SGHVS, CDR2 FNYEAQ. The CDR3 sequence: CASSLGFSSGNTIYF. CDR3 bases: TGTGCCAGCAGCTTGGGATTCAGCTCTGGAAACACCATATATTTT.

On this clonotype itself: This may be a read error, as it is one base from a much larger clone. The V and J genes are TRBV6-1 and TRBJ2-7, with 7 bases matching TRBD2. Germline CDR1 reads MNHNS; CDR2 reads SASEGT. This CDR3 is built from 15 residues. Written as DNA, the CDR3 is TGTGCCAGCAGCCTCAGACAGACTAGCTCCCACGAGCAGTACTTC. This encodes CASSLRQTSSHEQYF.

V usage is TRBV14 and J usage is TRBJ2-1; D is ambiguous. The CDR3 has 11 residues. The V gene lost 7 bases and the J gene lost 8 bases, with 9 bases spanning the gap. Germline lookup yields CDR1 SGHDN and CDR2 FVKESK. CDR3 residues: CASMVGDEQFF. CDR3 sequence (DNA): TGTGCCAGCATGGTGGGCGATGAGCAGTTCTTC.

V gene TRBV5-4 combines with J gene TRBJ2-7, with 10 bases lining up with TRBD1. CDR1 is SGHNT, CDR2 YYREEE, per germline (reference sequence). This CDR3 is 15 amino acids long. The V gene end was trimmed by 0 bases and the J gene end by 4 bases; junction bases not matched to a gene: 4. Written as DNA, the CDR3 is TGTGCCAGCAGCTTGGACGGGACAGGGGCTTACGAGCAGTACTTC. Residues: CASSLDGTGAYEQYF.

V usage is TRBV7-2 and J usage is TRBJ1-5; D call uncertain. The V end lost 3 bases, the J end lost 7 bases, and 19 bases lay between the germline ends. CDR1 is SGHTA and CDR2 is FQGNSA in the germline V gene. The CDR3 extends over 16 amino acids. CDR3 in DNA: TGTGCCAGCAGCTTTGGCCCAAACCCCCCCCAGCAGCCCCAGCATTTT. It yields the protein CASSFGPNPPQQPQHF.

Comment on this clonotype: A much larger clone is a single base away; this may be a read error. The rearrangement joins TRBV28 to TRBJ1-2; D not resolved. Trimming took 9 bases from V and 4 from J, leaving 15 bases between them. Looked up from germline, CDR1 is MDHEN and CDR2 is SYDVKM. This CDR3 is 13 amino acids long. In DNA form, the CDR3 reads TGTGCCAGAAGTAGAGACCGAGTCTATGGCTACACCTTC. Translated, it gives CARSRDRVYGYTF.

The chain carries TRBV28 and TRBJ2-7; no definite D call. The V gene lost 7 bases and the J gene lost 0 bases, with 13 bases spanning the gap. Germline V CDR1 and CDR2: MDHEN, SYDVKM. The CDR3 runs to 14 residues. CDR3 residues: CASTTVRNSYEQYF. The CDR3 DNA sequence: TGTGCCAGCACTACCGTGCGGAACTCCTACGAGCAGTACTTC.

The rearrangement links TRBV4-3 to TRBJ2-1; D is ambiguous. This CDR3 is 16 amino acids long. Germline V lookup: CDR1 LGHNA, CDR2 YSLEER. The V end was cut by 0 bases, the J end by 3 bases, with 12 bases between. The CDR3 nucleotides are TGCGCCAGCAGCCAAGACGGGTACGGCGACTACAATGAGCAGTTCTTC. Translation gives CASSQDGYGDYNEQFF.

Note on this clonotype: Without the conserved terminal phenylalanine or tryptophan, this CDR3 likely stems from a read error. This chain links TRBV27 with TRBJ1-2, with a tentative D call TRBD1 (6 bases). With 5 bases removed from V and 5 bases from J, the gap between germline ends came to 15 bases. Germline CDR1 MNHEY, CDR2 SMNVEV (reference sequence). The CDR3 contains 14 residues. CDR3 in DNA: TGTGCCAGCAGTCTTCGCAGGGGAGGGTATGGCTACACCATC. Amino acids: CASSLRRGGYGYTI.

J is TRBJ2-7 and V is TRBV7-2; 12 bases are shared with TRBD2. Germline CDR1 SGHTA, CDR2 FQGNSA. This CDR3 has 15 amino acids. V was pared by 6 bases and J by 7 bases, with 10 bases of the junction left unmatched. This chain's CDR3 is CASSHGLAGTWEQYF. The CDR3 nucleotides are TGTGCCAGCAGTCACGGACTAGCGGGGACCTGGGAGCAGTACTTC.